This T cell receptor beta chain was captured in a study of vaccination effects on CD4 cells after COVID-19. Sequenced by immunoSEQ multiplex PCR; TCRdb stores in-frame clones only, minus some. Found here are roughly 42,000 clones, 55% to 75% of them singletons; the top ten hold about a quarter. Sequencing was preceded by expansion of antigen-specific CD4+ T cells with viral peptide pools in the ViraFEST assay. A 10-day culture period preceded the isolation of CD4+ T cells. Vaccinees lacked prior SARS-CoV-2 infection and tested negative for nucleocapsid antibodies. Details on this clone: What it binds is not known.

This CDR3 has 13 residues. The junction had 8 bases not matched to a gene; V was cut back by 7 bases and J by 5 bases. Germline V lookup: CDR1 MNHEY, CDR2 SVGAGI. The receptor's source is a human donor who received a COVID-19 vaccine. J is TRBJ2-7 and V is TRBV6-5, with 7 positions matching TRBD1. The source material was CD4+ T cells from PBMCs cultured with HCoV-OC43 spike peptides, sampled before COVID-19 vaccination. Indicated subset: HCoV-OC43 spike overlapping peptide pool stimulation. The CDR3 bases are TGTGCCAGCACCTCCGGGACAGCCGACGAGCAGTACTTC. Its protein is CASTSGTADEQYF.